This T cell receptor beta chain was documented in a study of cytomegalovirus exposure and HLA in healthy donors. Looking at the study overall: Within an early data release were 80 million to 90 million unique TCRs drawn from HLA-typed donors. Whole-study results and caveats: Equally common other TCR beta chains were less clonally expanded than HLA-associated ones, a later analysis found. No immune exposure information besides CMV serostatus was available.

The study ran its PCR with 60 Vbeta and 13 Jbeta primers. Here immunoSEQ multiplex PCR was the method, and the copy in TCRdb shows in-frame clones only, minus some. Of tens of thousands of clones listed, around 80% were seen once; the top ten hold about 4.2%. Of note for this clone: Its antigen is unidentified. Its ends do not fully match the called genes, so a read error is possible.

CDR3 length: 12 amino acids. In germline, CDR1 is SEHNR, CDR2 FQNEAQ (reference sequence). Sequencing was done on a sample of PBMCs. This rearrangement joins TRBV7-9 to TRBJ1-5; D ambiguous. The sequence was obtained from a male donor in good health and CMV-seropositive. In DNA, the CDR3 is TGTTCCAGCAGCTATTCGAATCAGCCCCAGCATTTT. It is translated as CSSSYSNQPQHF.